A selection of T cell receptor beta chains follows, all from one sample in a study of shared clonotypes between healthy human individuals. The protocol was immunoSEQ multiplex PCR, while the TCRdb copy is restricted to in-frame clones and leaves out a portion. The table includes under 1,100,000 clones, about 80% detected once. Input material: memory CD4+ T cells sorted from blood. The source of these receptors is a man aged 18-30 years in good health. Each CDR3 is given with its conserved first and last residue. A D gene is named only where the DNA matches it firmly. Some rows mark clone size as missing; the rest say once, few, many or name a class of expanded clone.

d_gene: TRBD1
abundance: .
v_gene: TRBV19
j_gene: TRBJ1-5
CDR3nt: TGTGCCAGTAACATTTTGGGGACAGGGAATGCCAATCAGCCCCAGCATTTT
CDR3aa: CASNILGTGNANQPQHF

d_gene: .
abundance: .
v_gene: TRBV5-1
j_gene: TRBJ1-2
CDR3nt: TGCGCCAGCAGATCCTCGGGCTATGGCTACACCTTC
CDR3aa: CASRSSGYGYTF

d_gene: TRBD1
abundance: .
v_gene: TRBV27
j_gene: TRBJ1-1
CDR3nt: TGTGCCAGCAGTCCCGGGACAGGGGGTAACACTGAAGCTTTCTTT
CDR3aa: CASSPGTGGNTEAFF

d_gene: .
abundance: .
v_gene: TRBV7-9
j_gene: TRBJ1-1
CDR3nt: TGTGCCAGCAGCTTAGGGGCAGGGAGCGCTGAAGCTTTCTTT
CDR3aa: CASSLGAGSAEAFF

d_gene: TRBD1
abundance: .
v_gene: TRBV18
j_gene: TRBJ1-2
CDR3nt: TGTGCCAGCTCACCGCCCGGGACAGACTATGGCTACACCTTC
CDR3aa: CASSPPGTDYGYTF

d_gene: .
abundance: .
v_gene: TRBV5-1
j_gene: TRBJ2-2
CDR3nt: TGCGCCAGCAGCTTGGCCCCCCTTGGGGACGCCGGGGAGCTGTTTTTT
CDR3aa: CASSLAPLGDAGELFF

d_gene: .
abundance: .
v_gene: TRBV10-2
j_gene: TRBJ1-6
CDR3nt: TGCGCCAGCAGGGGGAGTCAGTCACCCCTCCACTTT
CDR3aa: CASRGSQSPLHF

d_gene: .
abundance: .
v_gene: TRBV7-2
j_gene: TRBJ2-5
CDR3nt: TGTGCCAGCACCCGTGGGGGGTTAATAGAGACCCAGTACTTC
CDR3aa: CASTRGGLIETQYF

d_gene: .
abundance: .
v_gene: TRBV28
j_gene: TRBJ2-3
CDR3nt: TGTGCCAGCAGTTTAAGGGGAGATACGCAGTATTTT
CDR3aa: CASSLRGDTQYF

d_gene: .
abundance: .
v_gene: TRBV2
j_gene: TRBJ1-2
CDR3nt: TGTGCCAGCAGTGAAGGTCAGGGGCATAACTATGGCTACACCTTC
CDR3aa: CASSEGQGHNYGYTF

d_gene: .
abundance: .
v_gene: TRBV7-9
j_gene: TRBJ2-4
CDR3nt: TGTGCCAGCAGCTCACTCGTGACCAAAAACATTCAGTACTTC
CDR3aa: CASSSLVTKNIQYF

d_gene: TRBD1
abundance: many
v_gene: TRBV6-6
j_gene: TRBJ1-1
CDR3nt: TGTGCCAGCAGGGAGGACAGGGCCACTGAAGCTTTCTTT
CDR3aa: CASREDRATEAFF

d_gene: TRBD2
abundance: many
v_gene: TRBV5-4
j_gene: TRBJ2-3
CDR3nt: TGTGCCAGCAGCCCGCCCGGGACTAACCCCACAGATACGCAGTATTTT
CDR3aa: CASSPPGTNPTDTQYF

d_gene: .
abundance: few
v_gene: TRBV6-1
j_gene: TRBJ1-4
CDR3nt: TGTGCCAGCAGTGAACGGGACAACGAAAAACTGTTTTTT
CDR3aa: CASSERDNEKLFF

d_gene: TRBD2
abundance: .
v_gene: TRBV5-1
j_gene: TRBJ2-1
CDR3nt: TGCGCCAGCAGGGCTAGAGGACTAGCGGGAAATTACAATGAGCAGTTCTTC
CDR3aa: CASRARGLAGNYNEQFF

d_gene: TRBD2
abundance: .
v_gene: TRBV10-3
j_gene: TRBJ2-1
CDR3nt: TGTGCCATCAGCCTATGGACTAGCGGGGGGAAATTGAGCTCCTACAATGAGCAGTTCTTC
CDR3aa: CAISLWTSGGKLSSYNEQFF

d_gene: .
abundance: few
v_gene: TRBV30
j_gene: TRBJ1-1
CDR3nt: TGTGCCTGGATCCCGGGACACAGGAACACTGAAGCTTTCTTT
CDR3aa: CAWIPGHRNTEAFF

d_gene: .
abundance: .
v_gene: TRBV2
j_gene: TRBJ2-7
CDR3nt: TGTGCCAGCAGTGGACAGGCCAAGAGCTCCTACGAGCAGTACTTC
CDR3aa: CASSGQAKSSYEQYF

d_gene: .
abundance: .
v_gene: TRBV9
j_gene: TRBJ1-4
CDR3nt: TGTGCCAGCAGCGTAGGGGAAGCTTCGGTAGAAAAACTGTTTTTT
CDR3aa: CASSVGEASVEKLFF

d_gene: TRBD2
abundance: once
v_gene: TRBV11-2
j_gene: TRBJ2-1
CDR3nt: TGTGCCAGCAGCTCCGCGGGGGGCCCAGGGTATGAGCAGTTCTTC
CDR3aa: CASSSAGGPGYEQFF

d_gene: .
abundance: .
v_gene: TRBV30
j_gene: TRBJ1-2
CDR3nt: TGTGCCTGGAGTGTAGAACGGAGCTATGGCTACACCTTC
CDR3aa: CAWSVERSYGYTF

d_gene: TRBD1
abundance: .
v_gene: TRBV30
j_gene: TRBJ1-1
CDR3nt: TGTGCCTGGAGTGTCGGGACAGCGAACACTGAAGCTTTCTTT
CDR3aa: CAWSVGTANTEAFF

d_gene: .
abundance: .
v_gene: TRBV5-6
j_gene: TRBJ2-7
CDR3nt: TGTGCCAGCAGCTTGGCCTCGATTTACGAGCAGTACTTC
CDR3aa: CASSLASIYEQYF

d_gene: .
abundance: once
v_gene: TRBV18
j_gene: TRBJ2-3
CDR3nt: TGTGCCAGCTCACCGGGACTTTTAGCTAGCACAGATACGCAGTATTTT
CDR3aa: CASSPGLLASTDTQYF

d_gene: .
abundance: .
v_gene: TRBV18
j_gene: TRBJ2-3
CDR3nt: TGTGCCAGCTCACCTCAATCGGATACGCAGTATTTT
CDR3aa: CASSPQSDTQYF

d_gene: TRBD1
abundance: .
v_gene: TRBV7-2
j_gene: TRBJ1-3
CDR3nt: TGTGCCAGCAGCGTTCAACAGGGGCTCTCCGGAAACACCATATATTTT
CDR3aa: CASSVQQGLSGNTIYF

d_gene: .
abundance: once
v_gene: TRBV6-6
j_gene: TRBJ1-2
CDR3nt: TGTGCCAGCAGTAGGGTTTACTATGGCTACACCTTC
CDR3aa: CASSRVYYGYTF

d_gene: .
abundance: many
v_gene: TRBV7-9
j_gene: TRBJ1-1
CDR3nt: TGTGCCAGCAGGTCACAGGTGAACACTGAAGCTTTCTTT
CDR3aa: CASRSQVNTEAFF

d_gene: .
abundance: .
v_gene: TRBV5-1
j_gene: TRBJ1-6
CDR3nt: TGCGCCAGCAGCGACGGGGCCGCCCTCCACTTT
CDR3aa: CASSDGAALHF

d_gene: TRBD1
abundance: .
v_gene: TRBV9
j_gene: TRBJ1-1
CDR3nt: TGTGCCAGCAGCCCCCACTTGGGTAGGGGGCAAGCTTTCTTT
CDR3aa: CASSPHLGRGQAFF

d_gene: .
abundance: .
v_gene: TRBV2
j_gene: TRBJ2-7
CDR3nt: TGTGCCAGTATGTACGGGGGTACATCCTACGAGCAGTACTTC
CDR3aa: CASMYGGTSYEQYF

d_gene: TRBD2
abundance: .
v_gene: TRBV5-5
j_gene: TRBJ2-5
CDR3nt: TGTGCCAGCAGCCATGGTATAGCGGGGGCCCCCGGGGAGACCCAGTACTTC
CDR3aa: CASSHGIAGAPGETQYF

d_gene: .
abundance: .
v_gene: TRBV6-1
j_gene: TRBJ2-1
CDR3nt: TGTGCCAGCAGTGGACTAGTGTATGAGCAGTTCTTC
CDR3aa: CASSGLVYEQFF

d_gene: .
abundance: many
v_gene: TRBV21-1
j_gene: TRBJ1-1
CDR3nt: TGTGCCCGCGAGTGTTTTGAAGCTTTCTTT
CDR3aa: CARECFEAFF

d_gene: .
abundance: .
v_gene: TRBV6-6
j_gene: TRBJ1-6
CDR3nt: TGTGCCAGCAGACAGGGTGGGGATTCACCCCTCCACTTT
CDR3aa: CASRQGGDSPLHF

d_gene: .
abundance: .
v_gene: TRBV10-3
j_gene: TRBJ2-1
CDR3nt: TGTGCCATCAGTGATTTCAATGAGCAGTTCTTC
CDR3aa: CAISDFNEQFF

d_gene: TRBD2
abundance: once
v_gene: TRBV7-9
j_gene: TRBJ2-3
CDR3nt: TGTGCCAGCAGCTTAGACCAAGCGGGACGGCGCGATACGCAGTATTTT
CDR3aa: CASSLDQAGRRDTQYF

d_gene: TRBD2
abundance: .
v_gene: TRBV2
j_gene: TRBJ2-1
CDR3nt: TGTGCCAGCAGTGGAGCGGGAGGGCCGAGAAATGAGCAGTTCTTC
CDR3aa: CASSGAGGPRNEQFF

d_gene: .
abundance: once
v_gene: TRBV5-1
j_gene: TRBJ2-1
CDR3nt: TGCGCCAGCAGCTTGGGACAGGTAGGGAATGAGCAGTTCTTC
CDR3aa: CASSLGQVGNEQFF

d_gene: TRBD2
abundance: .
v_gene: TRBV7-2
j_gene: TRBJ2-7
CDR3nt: TGTGCCAGCAGCTTAGACCTAGCGGGGGCATACGAGCAGTACTTC
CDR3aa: CASSLDLAGAYEQYF

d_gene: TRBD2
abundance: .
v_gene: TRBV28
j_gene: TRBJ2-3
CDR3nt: TGTGCCAGCAGTCCTAAGAGGGCTAGCGGGGGGTCAGATACGCAGTATTTT
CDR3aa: CASSPKRASGGSDTQYF

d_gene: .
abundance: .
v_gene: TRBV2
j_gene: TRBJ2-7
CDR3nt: TGTGCCAGCAGGCCCGATCCCTACGAGCAGTACTTC
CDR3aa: CASRPDPYEQYF

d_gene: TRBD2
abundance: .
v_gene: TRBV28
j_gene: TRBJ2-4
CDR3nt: TGTGCCAGCAGTCCCCCAAGCGGGGTGGGTAACATTCAGTACTTC
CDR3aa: CASSPPSGVGNIQYF

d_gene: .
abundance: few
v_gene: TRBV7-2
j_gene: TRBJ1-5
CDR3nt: TGTGCCAGCAGCCCCACACAGGGAACGTCCCAGCATTTT
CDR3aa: CASSPTQGTSQHF

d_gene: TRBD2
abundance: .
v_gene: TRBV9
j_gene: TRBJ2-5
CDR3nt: TGTGCCAGCAGCGCGGGACTAGGGTTCCCAGAGACCCAGTACTTC
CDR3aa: CASSAGLGFPETQYF

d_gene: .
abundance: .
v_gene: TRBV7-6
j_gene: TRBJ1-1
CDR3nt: TGTGCCAGCAGCTTTTCACCGAACACTGAAGCTTTCTTT
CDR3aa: CASSFSPNTEAFF

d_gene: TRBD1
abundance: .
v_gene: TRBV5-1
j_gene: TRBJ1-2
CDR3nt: TGCGCCAGCAGCTCTACAGGGGGAGTCACGTATGGCTACACCTTC
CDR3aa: CASSSTGGVTYGYTF

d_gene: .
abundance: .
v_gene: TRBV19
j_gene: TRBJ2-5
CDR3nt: TGTGCCAGTAGTATATCAGGGTTAGAGACCCAGTACTTC
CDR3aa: CASSISGLETQYF

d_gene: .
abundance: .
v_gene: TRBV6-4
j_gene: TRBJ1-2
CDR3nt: TGTGCCAGCAGTGTGGCACCGAACTATGGCTACACCTTC
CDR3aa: CASSVAPNYGYTF

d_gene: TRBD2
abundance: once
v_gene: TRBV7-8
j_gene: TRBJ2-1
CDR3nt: TGTGCCAGCAGCCAAGGCGCTAGCGGGAGCAGCTCCTACAATGAGCAGTTCTTC
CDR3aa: CASSQGASGSSSYNEQFF

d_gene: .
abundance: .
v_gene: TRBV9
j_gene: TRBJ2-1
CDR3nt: TGTGCCAGCAGCGTAGCAGTGTCCGGGATCTACAATGAGCAGTTCTTC
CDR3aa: CASSVAVSGIYNEQFF

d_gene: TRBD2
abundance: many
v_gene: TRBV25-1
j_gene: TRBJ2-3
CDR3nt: TGTGCCAGCAGTGATTCCTGGGCTGGGGCAGCGGGGTTCGATACGCAGTATTTT
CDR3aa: CASSDSWAGAAGFDTQYF